These 30 T cell receptor beta chains came from one sample sequenced in a study of blood T cell repertoires in COVID-19. Libraries were prepared by immunoSEQ multiplex PCR; TCRdb keeps only in-frame clonotypes and omits some of them. The sample has approximately 92,000 clones; about 82% are singletons. Input material: peripheral blood. These TCRs come from a woman aged 55-70 years in a cohort sampled during active or convalescent COVID-19.

The rearrangement joins TRBV4-2 to TRBJ1-2; D not resolved. Germline V gene data show CDR1 as LGHNA and CDR2 as YNFKEQ. V gave up 3 bases and J gave up 7 bases, with 12 bases separating them. This CDR3 region has 13 residues. CDR3 in DNA: TGTGCCAGCAGCCAGTCACTACTACGTGGCTACACCTTC. Encoded protein: CASSQSLLRGYTF.

This chain links TRBV9 with TRBJ1-1; D ambiguous. CDR3 size: 13 residues. The germline CDR1 and CDR2 sequences are SGDLS and YYNGEE. V was clipped by 4 bases and J by 1 base, with 8 bases between them. CDR3 region: CASSPDWNTEAFF. In DNA, the CDR3 is TGTGCCAGCAGCCCCGACTGGAACACTGAAGCTTTCTTT. The whole variable domain, remainder taken from reference TRBV9 and TRBJ1-1, is DSGVTQTPKHLITATGQRVTLRCSPRSGDLSVYWYQQSLDQGLQFLIQYYNGEERAKGNILERFSAQQFPDLHSELNLSSLELGDSALYFCASSPDWNTEAFFGQGTRLTVV.

This chain joins TRBV7-9 and TRBJ1-2; 11 nucleotides align to TRBD1. Germline loops: CDR1 SEHNR, CDR2 FQNEAQ (reference sequence). V shed 1 base, J shed 3 bases, and the junction held 7 bases outside the gene matches. The CDR3 loop spans 17 amino acids. The CDR3 bases are TGTGCCAGCAGCTTAGAGGGGCCGGGACAGGGGGACTATGGCTACACCTTC. Its translation: CASSLEGPGQGDYGYTF.

The chain is built from TRBV2 and TRBJ2-1; 11 nucleotides match TRBD2. The V gene's germline CDR1 is SNHLY and CDR2 FYNNEI. The length of the CDR3 is 15 residues. The junction had 8 bases not matched to a gene; V was cut back by 4 bases and J by 9 bases. CDR3 loop: CASSVRVAGGGEQFF. The CDR3 DNA is TGTGCCAGCAGTGTTAGGGTAGCGGGAGGGGGTGAGCAGTTCTTC.

The J gene is TRBJ2-2, the V gene TRBV6-1; D is unresolved. The germline V gene has CDR1 MNHNS and CDR2 SASEGT. There are 14 residues in the CDR3. The V gene lost 3 bases and the J gene lost 5 bases, with 10 bases spanning the gap. The CDR3: CASSEIAPTGELFF. Written as DNA, the CDR3 is TGTGCCAGCAGTGAGATAGCACCAACCGGGGAGCTGTTTTTT.

This clone was found once. The chain carries TRBV5-1 and TRBJ1-3; possibly TRBD1 for D (5 bases). Germline-derived CDR1 and CDR2 are SGHRS and YFSETQ. This CDR3 has 16 amino acids. Trimming cost V 5 bases and J 2 bases, with 17 bases left between them. Written as DNA, the CDR3 is TGCGCCAGCAGGGAACAGGTGGGGGGAACTGGAAACACCATATATTTT. Residues: CASREQVGGTGNTIYF.

The V gene is TRBV20-1, the J gene TRBJ1-2; D unresolved. CDR1 is DFQATT and CDR2 is SNEGSKA in the germline V gene (reference sequence). V was shortened by 3 bases and J by 8 bases, with 10 bases between the two germline ends. The CDR3 has 11 residues. As DNA, the CDR3 is TGCAGTGCTAGTAACGGGATCGGCTACACCTTC. Amino acids: CSASNGIGYTF.

With regard to this clone: Its ends do not fully match the called genes, so a read error is possible. This sequence joins TRBV18 and TRBJ2-2, with D maybe TRBD1 (5 bases). CDR1 and CDR2 from the germline V gene are KGHSH and LQKENI. The CDR3 has 14 amino acids. CDR3 sequence reads: CANSPTRDTGELFF. The CDR3 DNA is TGTGCCAACTCACCTACCAGGGACACCGGGGAGCTGTTTTTT.

The chain employs TRBV28 and TRBJ1-3; D unclear. This CDR3 spans 11 amino acids. V lost 4 bases, J lost 5 bases, and 3 bases lay in between. The germline CDR1 and CDR2 sequences are MDHEN and SYDVKM. This CDR3 is CASSSRNTIYF. The CDR3 region has the DNA TGTGCCAGCAGTTCAAGAAACACCATATATTTT.

The chain carries TRBV3-1 (or the pseudogene TRBV3-2) and TRBJ2-1; 12 nucleotides align to TRBD1. The V gene's germline CDR1 is LGHDT and CDR2 YNNKEL (reference sequence). Germline trimming cut 3 bases from V and 8 bases from J; bases unmatched to any gene: 14. The CDR3 is 18 amino acids. CDR3 in amino acids: CASSHLGTGGLYAHEQFF. For the CDR3, the DNA is TGTGCCAGCAGCCATCTTGGGACAGGGGGCCTTTATGCCCATGAGCAGTTCTTC.

This clone was observed once. V usage is TRBV10-3 and J usage is TRBJ1-1, with D hard to call. Germline CDR1 reads ENHRY; CDR2 reads SYGVKD. Trimming took off 7 bases at V and 3 bases at J, with 15 bases between the two ends. The CDR3 totals 14 residues. For the CDR3, the DNA is TGTGCCATCACCAACAGAGTGCCGGACACTGAAGCTTTCTTT. Amino acids: CAITNRVPDTEAFF.

The chain has TRBV11-1 and TRBJ2-7; no clear D. CDR3 length equals 12 residues. The V end was cut by 5 bases, the J end by 1 base, with 6 bases between. The germline V gene encodes CDR1 SGHAT and CDR2 FQDESV (reference sequence). Here the CDR3 DNA reads TGTGCCAGCAGCCCCCAATCCTACGAGCAGTACTTC. This encodes CASSPQSYEQYF.

The chain joins TRBV15 to TRBJ1-4, with 7 bases fitting TRBD1. J lost 3 bases, V lost 1 base, and 2 bases had no gene match. Looked up from germline, CDR1 is LNHNV and CDR2 is YYDKDF (reference sequence). The CDR3 has 15 amino acids. The CDR3 reads CATSRGGGSNEKLFF. CDR3 nucleotide sequence: TGTGCCACCAGCAGAGGAGGGGGCTCTAATGAAAAACTGTTTTTT. Filled out from reference TRBV15 and TRBJ1-4, the complete variable domain reads DAMVIQNPRYQVTQFGKPVTLSCSQTLNHNVMYWYQQKSSQAPKLLFHYYDKDFNNEADTPDNFQSRRPNTSFCFLDIRSPGLGDTAMYLCATSRGGGSNEKLFFGSGTQLSVL.

The gene calls are TRBV18 and TRBJ1-6, with 7 bases matching TRBD1. This CDR3 has 14 amino acids. The trim removed 3 bases at V and 10 bases at J, leaving 6 bases unmatched. CDR1 is KGHSH, CDR2 LQKENI, per germline. The CDR3 here is CASSPGQLVSPLHF. The CDR3 region has the DNA TGTGCCAGCTCACCGGGACAGTTGGTGTCACCCCTCCACTTT.

The V and J genes are TRBV14 and TRBJ2-3, with unresolved D. The CDR3 extends over 14 amino acids. With 4 bases removed from V and 5 bases from J, the gap between germline ends came to 13 bases. In germline, CDR1 is SGHDN, CDR2 FVKESK. The CDR3 DNA sequence: TGTGCCAGCAGCCTTTCTCCCGTGCGAGATACGCAGTATTTT. Its protein is CASSLSPVRDTQYF.

V is TRBV6-1 and J is TRBJ1-1; the D gene is possibly TRBD1 (6 bases). The ends were cut back, 3 bases at V and 0 bases at J, with 11 bases in the middle. Germline V gene lookup returns CDR1 MNHNS and CDR2 SASEGT. The length of the CDR3 is 15 residues. CDR3 bases: TGTGCCAGCAGTGACGGGGCAGGGGTGAACACTGAAGCTTTCTTT. Translating it yields CASSDGAGVNTEAFF.

The rearrangement links TRBV28 to TRBJ1-6; D might be TRBD1 (5 bases). The ends were cut back, 7 bases at V and 11 bases at J, with 24 bases in the middle. Germline V CDR1 and CDR2: MDHEN, SYDVKM. This CDR3 is built from 16 residues. The CDR3 DNA reads as TGTGCCAGCACCTATACGGGGGGAGACAATAGGCCACCCCTCCACTTT. It is translated as CASTYTGGDNRPPLHF.

The chain carries TRBV11-2 and TRBJ1-4; D may be TRBD1 (6 bases). The germline V gene encodes CDR1 SGHAT and CDR2 FQNNGV. The V end lost 2 bases, the J end lost 0 bases, and 16 bases lay between the germline ends. CDR3 length equals 18 residues. Here the CDR3 reads CASSLQGGGFATNEKLFF. As DNA, the CDR3 is TGTGCCAGCAGCTTACAGGGAGGGGGATTCGCAACTAATGAAAAACTGTTTTTT. Combining the CDR3 with reference TRBV11-2 and TRBJ1-4 gives the whole variable domain EAGVAQSPRYKIIEKRQSVAFWCNPISGHATLYWYQQILGQGPKLLIQFQNNGVVDDSQLPKDRFSAERLKGVDSTLKIQPAKLEDSAVYLCASSLQGGGFATNEKLFFGSGTQLSVL.

The J gene is TRBJ1-1, the V gene TRBV11-2; a possible D gene is TRBD1 (6 bases). The CDR3 is made up of 14 amino acids. CDR1 SGHAT and CDR2 FQNNGV come from the germline V gene. V shed 3 bases and J shed 4 bases, with 12 bases lying between them. CDR3 sequence reads: CASSFQTGRTEAFF. As DNA, the CDR3 is TGTGCCAGCAGCTTTCAGACAGGACGCACTGAAGCTTTCTTT.

This clone was seen just once. Here the CDR3 DNA reads TGTGCCAGCAGGACTAGCGGACCATTCACAGATACGCAGTATTTT. It codes for CASRTSGPFTDTQYF. The rearrangement uses TRBV19 and TRBJ2-3; 10 positions match TRBD2. Per the germline V gene, CDR1 is LNHDA and CDR2 is SQIVND (reference sequence). Germline trimming cut 9 bases from V and 2 bases from J; bases unmatched to any gene: 8. CDR3 length equals 15 residues.

This clone was found a few times. V gene TRBV7-8 combines with J gene TRBJ1-1, with D possibly matching TRBD1 (5 bases). V lost 5 bases to trimming and J lost 3 bases, with 13 bases between them. The CDR3 length is 14 residues. Germline V gives CDR1 SGHVS, CDR2 FQNEAQ. CDR3 sequence (DNA): TGTGCCAGCAGCCTGGGGGGTGGATACACTGAAGCTTTCTTT. It yields the protein CASSLGGGYTEAFF.

The table lists this clone with a few counts. The CDR3 protein is CASSTDSANEKLFF. As DNA, the CDR3 is TGTGCCAGCAGTACGGACTCGGCTAATGAAAAACTGTTTTTT. The chain employs TRBV7-8 and TRBJ1-4; D remains ambiguous. The CDR3 extends over 14 amino acids. Per the germline V gene, CDR1 is SGHVS and CDR2 is FQNEAQ. Trimming pared 6 bases from V and 3 bases from J, leaving 11 bases between. The full variable domain, in which reference TRBV7-8 and TRBJ1-4 provide the parts outside the CDR3, is GAGVSQSPRYKVAKRGQDVALRCDPISGHVSLFWYQQALGQGPEFLTYFQNEAQLDKSGLPSDRFFAERPEGSVSTLKIQRTQQEDSAVYLCASSTDSANEKLFFGSGTQLSVL.

The chain links TRBV11-2 to TRBJ2-1; 11 nucleotides match TRBD2. Trimming removed 5 bases from V and 4 bases from J; junction bases left unmatched: 4. This CDR3 is 15 amino acids long. Germline lookup yields CDR1 SGHAT and CDR2 FQNNGV. In DNA form, the CDR3 reads TGTGCCAGCAGCCCAGGGACTAGCGGTTACAATGAGCAGTTCTTC. Translated: CASSPGTSGYNEQFF.

This chain connects TRBV19 to TRBJ2-3, with a weak D call TRBD1 (5 bases). The CDR3 loop spans 15 amino acids. Trimming removed 7 bases from V and 5 bases from J, with 19 bases in between. CDR1 is LNHDA and CDR2 is SQIVND in the germline V gene (reference sequence). CDR3 protein: CASTPRQGWGDTQYF. CDR3 in DNA: TGTGCCAGTACCCCCCGGCAGGGCTGGGGAGATACGCAGTATTTT.

This clone occurred a few times. The chain combines TRBV19 with TRBJ1-5; D is unresolved. The V end was cut by 10 bases, the J end by 3 bases, with 13 bases between. Germline V gene sequence: CDR1 LNHDA, CDR2 SQIVND (reference sequence). The CDR3 has 13 residues. CDR3 protein: CATRVEVNQPQHF. The CDR3 nucleotides read TGTGCCACCCGCGTAGAGGTCAATCAGCCCCAGCATTTT. The variable domain in full, with the rest retrieved from reference TRBV19 and TRBJ1-5, is DGGITQSPKYLFRKEGQNVTLSCEQNLNHDAMYWYRQDPGQGLRLIYYSQIVNDFQKGDIAEGYSVSREKKESFPLTVTSAQKNPTAFYLCATRVEVNQPQHFGDGTRLSIL.

This chain connects TRBV25-1 to TRBJ2-1; 11 bases align to TRBD1. This CDR3 spans 16 amino acids. Germline values: CDR1 MGHDK, CDR2 SYGVNS. J was trimmed by 9 bases and V by 4 bases; bases with no gene match: 11. This chain's CDR3 is CASSGAGTGGFGEQFF. The CDR3, as DNA: TGTGCCAGCAGTGGGGCCGGGACAGGGGGGTTCGGTGAGCAGTTCTTC. Full variable domain (rest looked up from reference TRBV25-1 and TRBJ2-1): EADIYQTPRYLVIGTGKKITLECSQTMGHDKMYWYQQDPGMELHLIHYSYGVNSTEKGDLSSESTVSRIRTEHFPLTLESARPSHTSQYLCASSGAGTGGFGEQFFGPGTRLTVL.

The CDR3 DNA reads TGTGCCAGCTCACCCGGGCAGGGGGATGGCTACACCTTC. This encodes CASSPGQGDGYTF. This rearrangement joins TRBV18 to TRBJ1-2; 7 nucleotides line up with TRBD1. Germline lookup yields CDR1 KGHSH and CDR2 LQKENI. The CDR3 covers 13 residues. V was clipped by 3 bases and J by 6 bases; unmatched bases: 4.

The chain combines TRBV27 with TRBJ1-6; 7 bases line up with TRBD1. Germline loops: CDR1 MNHEY, CDR2 SMNVEV (reference sequence). With V trimmed by 6 bases and J by 7 bases, 9 bases remained unmatched. The CDR3 runs 15 residues. CDR3 coding DNA: TGTGCCAGCAGCCGTAGGGGACAGTCAAATTCACCCCTCCACTTT. It encodes CASSRRGQSNSPLHF.

The J gene is TRBJ2-3, the V gene TRBV29-1, with 8 positions matching TRBD2. The CDR3 contains 16 residues. The J segment lost 0 bases and the V segment lost 7 bases, leaving 12 bases of the junction unmatched. Germline CDR1 is SQVTM and CDR2 is ANQGSEA. The CDR3 sequence: CSAKGSSGGSTDTQYF. The CDR3, as DNA: TGCAGCGCGAAGGGCTCAAGCGGGGGCAGCACAGATACGCAGTATTTT.

The chain has TRBV9 and TRBJ2-1; TRBD2 agrees at 8 bases. The CDR3 is 18 residues long. Germline CDR1 is SGDLS and CDR2 is YYNGEE. Trimming removed 4 bases from V and 0 bases from J; junction bases left unmatched: 12. The CDR3 DNA reads as TGTGCCAGCAGCAATGGGGCGGGAGGCCCATTCTCCTACAATGAGCAGTTCTTC. Its protein is CASSNGAGGPFSYNEQFF.